The entry below gives a single T cell receptor beta chain sequence along with its context. These data come from a study of blood T cell repertoires in COVID-19. Study details: Samples taken during acute and convalescent COVID-19 were collected in the United States, Italy and Spain.

TCRdb's copy holds only in-frame clones and misses some; the assay was immunoSEQ multiplex PCR. This repertoire shows around 150,000 clones, less than 85% found once; its top ten account for around 7%. V was trimmed by 3 bases and J by 11 bases, leaving 14 bases between them. Germline-derived CDR1 and CDR2 are SGHTS and YDEGEE. This CDR3 has 12 residues. It was during active infection that Seattle patients were enrolled and then longitudinally followed. This sequence joins TRBV5-8 and TRBJ1-1; D ambiguous. Sequences were obtained from peripheral blood. This sequence originates from a middle-aged woman with COVID-19, enrolled during active disease. CDR3 in amino acids: CASSSLDGKAFF. CDR3 nucleotides: TGTGCCAGCAGCTCTCTAGACGGAAAGGCTTTCTTT. Full variable domain (remainder filled in from reference TRBV5-8 and TRBJ1-1): EAGVTQSPTHLIKTRGQQATLRCSPISGHTSVYWYQQALGLGLQFLLWYDEGEERNRGNFPPRFSGRQFPNYSSELNVNALELEDSALYLCASSSLDGKAFFGQGTRLTVV.